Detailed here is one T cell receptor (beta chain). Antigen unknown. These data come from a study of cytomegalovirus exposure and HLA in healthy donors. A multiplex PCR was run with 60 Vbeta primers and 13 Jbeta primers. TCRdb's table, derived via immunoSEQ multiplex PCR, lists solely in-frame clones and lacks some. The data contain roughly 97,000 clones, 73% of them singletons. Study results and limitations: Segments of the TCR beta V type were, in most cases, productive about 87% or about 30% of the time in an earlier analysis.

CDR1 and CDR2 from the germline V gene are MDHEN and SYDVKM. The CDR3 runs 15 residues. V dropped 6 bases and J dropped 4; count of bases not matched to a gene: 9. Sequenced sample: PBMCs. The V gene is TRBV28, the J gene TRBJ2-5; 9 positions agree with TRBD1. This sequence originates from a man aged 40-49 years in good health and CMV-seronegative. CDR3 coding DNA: TGTGCCAGCAGCGTGCCGGGACAGGGTGGAGAGACCCAGTACTTC. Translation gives CASSVPGQGGETQYF.